These 12 T cell receptor beta chains were sequenced from one sample in a study of identical twins. TCRdb re-analysed the 5' RACE reads in MiXCR, keeping a single row per CDR3 protein. The table shows about 720,000 distinct CDR3 sequences, with 18% occurring only once. These records were also assigned to another study, of T cells expressing NK-cell markers.

Sequencing was done on a sample of PBMCs. Source of these receptors: a woman under 30 in good health.

This clonotype has only a few counts. V and J are TRBV12-3 or TRBV12-4 and TRBJ2-2; tentative D call: TRBD2 (5 bases). The CDR3 loop spans 15 amino acids. The V and J ends lost 5 bases and 5 bases respectively, with 15 bases between them. In DNA, the CDR3 is TGTGCCAGCAGTCTCCGGCGGGCCCGAACCGGGGAGCTGTTTTTT. The encoded protein is CASSLRRARTGELFF.

This clonotype was observed at least ten times. V and J are TRBV12-3 or TRBV12-4 and TRBJ2-2; D might be TRBD2 (6 bases). The CDR3 is 13 amino acids. Trimming removed 6 bases from V and 8 bases from J, with 13 bases in between. In nucleotides, the CDR3 is TGTGCCAGCAGCTACTCTAGCGATGGGGAGCTGTTTTTT. This codes for CASSYSSDGELFF.

In this sample, this clonotype turned up a few times. The genes are TRBV6-5 and TRBJ2-7; the match to TRBD2 covers 9 bases. Germline CDR1 and CDR2: MNHEY and SVGAGI. This CDR3 has 16 amino acids. V lost 0 bases to trimming and J lost 2 bases; unmatched junction nucleotides: 5. CDR3 in amino acids: CASSYSGAGGPYEQYF. CDR3 bases: TGTGCCAGCAGTTACTCCGGGGCGGGAGGGCCCTACGAGCAGTACTTC.

This clonotype has a handful of counts. The rearrangement joins TRBV12-3 or TRBV12-4 to TRBJ2-1; D is unclear. CDR3 length: 11 amino acids. Trimming stripped 1 base from V and 12 bases from J, with 7 bases between. The CDR3 DNA reads TGTGCCAGCAGTTTAGATCCTCGGCAGTTCTTC. This translates into CASSLDPRQFF.

V is TRBV6-4 and J is TRBJ2-7, with 8 positions matching TRBD1. The CDR3 runs to 15 residues. V shed 2 bases and J 2 bases; nucleotides not matched to a gene: 5. Per the germline V gene, CDR1 is MRHNA and CDR2 is SNTAGT. CDR3 nucleotides: TGTGCCAGCAGTGACCCCCCGGGACAGGCCTACGAGCAGTACTTC. Its translation: CASSDPPGQAYEQYF.

This chain joins TRBV27 and TRBJ2-1, with no clear D. The V end was cut by 8 bases, the J end by 3 bases, with 14 bases between. The CDR3 contains 14 residues. Germline CDR1 reads MNHEY; CDR2 reads SMNVEV (reference sequence). The CDR3 DNA is TGTGCCAGCGTGAAGCCGCCGGGCTACAATGAGCAGTTCTTC. Translation gives CASVKPPGYNEQFF.

The chain couples TRBV4-3 to TRBJ2-3; D not resolved. The V end was cut by 3 bases, the J end by 3 bases, with 10 bases between. CDR3 length: 14 amino acids. Germline assignment: CDR1 LGHNA and CDR2 YSLEER. CDR3 DNA sequence: TGCGCCAGCAGCCAGTGGGGTGAAACAGATACGCAGTATTTT. The encoded protein is CASSQWGETDTQYF.

This clonotype was found a few times. The rearrangement uses TRBV20-1 and TRBJ1-1; possibly TRBD1 for D (6 bases). Germline CDR1 and CDR2: DFQATT and SNEGSKA (reference sequence). CDR3 length: 17 residues. Deletions cut 4 bases from V and 0 bases from J, with 21 bases between. CDR3 protein: CSATNPDSRPMNTEAFF. In nucleotides, the CDR3 is TGCAGTGCTACCAACCCGGACAGCCGACCAATGAACACTGAAGCTTTCTTT.

The chain links TRBV7-9 to TRBJ2-2; TRBD1 might be the D (5 bases). The V end was cut by 5 bases, the J end by 3 bases, with 13 bases between. This CDR3 contains 15 residues. Looked up from germline, CDR1 is SEHNR and CDR2 is FQNEAQ (reference sequence). CDR3: CASSPVGQYTGELFF. The CDR3 DNA reads as TGTGCCAGCAGCCCCGTCGGACAATACACCGGGGAGCTGTTTTTT.

A few counts support this clonotype. The CDR3 loop is CSARKGQGKTDTQYF. The CDR3 DNA reads TGCAGTGCTAGAAAGGGACAGGGGAAAACAGATACGCAGTATTTT. This chain connects TRBV20-1 to TRBJ2-3, with 10 bases matching TRBD1. The CDR3 has 15 residues. Germline assignment: CDR1 DFQATT and CDR2 SNEGSKA (reference sequence). Trimming cost V 2 bases and J 3 bases; bases outside gene matches: 5.

The chain couples TRBV29-1 to TRBJ2-7, with D possibly being TRBD1 (6 bases). Trimming stripped 7 bases from V and 2 bases from J, with 18 bases between. CDR1 and CDR2 (germline): SQVTM, ANQGSEA. The CDR3 covers 14 residues. The CDR3: CSASRQGSAYEQYF. CDR3 bases: TGCAGCGCCAGTAGGCAGGGGAGCGCCTACGAGCAGTACTTC.

The rearrangement links TRBV15 to TRBJ1-3; the D is unclear. This CDR3 region has 14 residues. Germline CDR1 reads LNHNV; CDR2 reads YYDKDF (reference sequence). Trimming removed 0 bases from V and 0 bases from J, with 3 bases in between. The CDR3 sequence: CATSREISGNTIYF. As DNA, the CDR3 is TGTGCCACCAGCAGAGAGATCTCTGGAAACACCATATATTTT.